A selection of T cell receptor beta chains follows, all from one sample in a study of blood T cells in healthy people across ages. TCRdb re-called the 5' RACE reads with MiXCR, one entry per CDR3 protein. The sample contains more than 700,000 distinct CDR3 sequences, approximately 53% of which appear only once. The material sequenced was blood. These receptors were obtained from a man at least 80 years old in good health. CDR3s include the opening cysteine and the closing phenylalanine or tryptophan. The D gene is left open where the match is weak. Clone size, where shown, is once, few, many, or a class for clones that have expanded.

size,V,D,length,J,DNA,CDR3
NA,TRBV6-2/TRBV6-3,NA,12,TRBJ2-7,TGTGCCAGCAGTTACAGGGGCTCAGAGCAGTACTTC,CASSYRGSEQYF
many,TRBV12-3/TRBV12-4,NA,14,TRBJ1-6,TGTGCCAGCAGTTTGGGTTCCTATAATTCACCCCTCCACTTT,CASSLGSYNSPLHF
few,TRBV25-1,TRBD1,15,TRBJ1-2,TGTGCCAGCAGCCTCGGGACAGGGGCGAACTATGGCTACACCTTC,CASSLGTGANYGYTF
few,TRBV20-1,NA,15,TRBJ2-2,TGCAGTGCTAGAGGGGTCAGTCCGAACACCGGGGAGCTGTTTTTT,CSARGVSPNTGELFF
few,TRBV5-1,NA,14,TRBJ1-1,TGCGCCAGCAGCTTGTCAGGGAGCCGGGACTTAGCTTTCTTT,CASSLSGSRDLAFF
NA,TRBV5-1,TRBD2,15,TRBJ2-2,TGCGCCAGCAGCAGAGCGGGAGGCCGCACCGGGGAGCTGTTTTTT,CASSRAGGRTGELFF
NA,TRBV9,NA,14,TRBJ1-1,TGTGCCAGCAGCGTAAGAGGGGCCTCCACTGAAGCTTTCTTT,CASSVRGASTEAFF
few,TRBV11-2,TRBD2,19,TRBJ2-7,TGTGCCAGCAGCCTCACCTCCGGGACTAGCGGGACTATCAGCAACGAGCAGTACTTC,CASSLTSGTSGTISNEQYF
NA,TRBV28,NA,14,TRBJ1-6,TGTGCCAGCAGTAGCGGACAGCTTGATTCACCCCTCCACTTT,CASSSGQLDSPLHF
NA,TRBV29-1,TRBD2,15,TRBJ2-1,TGCAGCGTCCGACTAGCGGGAGGATCCTACAATGAGCAGTTCTTC,CSVRLAGGSYNEQFF
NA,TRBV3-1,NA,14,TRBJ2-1,TGTGCCAGCAGCCAAACCTTGGGTGGCTATGAGCAGTTCTTC,CASSQTLGGYEQFF
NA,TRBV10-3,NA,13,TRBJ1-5,TGTGCCACCGGGACTGTCGTCAATCAGCCCCAGCATTTT,CATGTVVNQPQHF
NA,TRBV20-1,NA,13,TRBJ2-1,TGCAGTGCTTATAGGGGGGAGGACAATGAGCAGTTCTTC,CSAYRGEDNEQFF
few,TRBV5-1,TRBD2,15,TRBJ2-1,TGCGCCAGCAGCTTGAGGACTAGCGCCTACAATGAGCAGTTCTTC,CASSLRTSAYNEQFF
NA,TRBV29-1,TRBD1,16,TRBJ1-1,TGCAGCGTTGAGGGGCGACAGGGGAAGACTGACACTGAAGCTTTCTTT,CSVEGRQGKTDTEAFF
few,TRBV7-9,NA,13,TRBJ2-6,TGTGCCAGCAGCCAGGCAATGCCCAACGTCCTGACTTTC,CASSQAMPNVLTF
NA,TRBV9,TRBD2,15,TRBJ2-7,TGTGCCAGCAGTCCGGGGGGGCGCAGTTCCTACGAGCAGTACTTC,CASSPGGRSSYEQYF
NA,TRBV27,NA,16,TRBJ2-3,TGTGCCAGCAGTTTCTTGAGGGGGACTAGCACAGATACGCAGTATTTT,CASSFLRGTSTDTQYF
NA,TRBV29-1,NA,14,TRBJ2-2,TGCAGCGCCAGACAGCACAGGGACACCGGGGAGCTGTTTTTT,CSARQHRDTGELFF
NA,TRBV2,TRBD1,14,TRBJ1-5,TGTGCCAGCAATAACCAGGGGGCCGGTCAGCCCCAGCATTTT,CASNNQGAGQPQHF
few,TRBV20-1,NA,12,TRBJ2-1,TGCAGTGCCACTGACCGACCTAATGAGCAGTTCTTC,CSATDRPNEQFF
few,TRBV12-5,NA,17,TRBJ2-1,TGTGCTAGTGCCCTCAAGTTAGGGGTGGGATTTTACAATGAGCAGTTCTTC,CASALKLGVGFYNEQFF
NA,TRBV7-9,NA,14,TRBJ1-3,TGTGCCAGCAGCTCTTGGACAGCTGGAAACACCATATATTTT,CASSSWTAGNTIYF
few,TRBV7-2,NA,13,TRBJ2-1,TGTGCCAGCAGCACCAGCACTTACAATGAGCAGTTCTTC,CASSTSTYNEQFF
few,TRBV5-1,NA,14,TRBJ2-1,TGCGCCAGCAGCGCGCAGGGTTTGGGGAATGAGCAGTTCTTC,CASSAQGLGNEQFF
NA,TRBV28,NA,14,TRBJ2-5,TGTGCCAGCAACCGGGCGGGCTATGCTGAGACCCAGTACTTC,CASNRAGYAETQYF
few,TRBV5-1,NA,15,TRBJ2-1,TGCGCCAGCAGCTTGGCCGATACTACGGGGAATGAGCAGTTCTTC,CASSLADTTGNEQFF
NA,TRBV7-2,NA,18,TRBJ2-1,TGTGCCAGCAGCTTAGGCTTCGCTAGCGTAAGCTCCTACAATGAGCAGTTCTTC,CASSLGFASVSSYNEQFF
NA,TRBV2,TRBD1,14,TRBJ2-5,TGTGCCAGCAGTGCGGACAGGATGGGGGAGACCCAGTACTTC,CASSADRMGETQYF
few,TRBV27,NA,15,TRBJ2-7,TGTGCCAGCAGTTTAAGCGCTTCGAGCTCCTACGAGCAGTACTTC,CASSLSASSSYEQYF
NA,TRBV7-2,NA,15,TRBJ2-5,TGTGCCAGCAGCTCCCCCACGGGGGGCGCGTCGTCGCAGTACTTC,CASSSPTGGASSQYF
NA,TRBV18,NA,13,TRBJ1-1,TGTGCCAGCTCACCAGCCAGGGCGGCTGAAGCTTTCTTT,CASSPARAAEAFF
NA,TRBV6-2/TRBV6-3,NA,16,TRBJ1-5,TGTGCCAGCAGTTCAGGGAAAATCTGGGGCAATCAGCCCCAGCATTTT,CASSSGKIWGNQPQHF
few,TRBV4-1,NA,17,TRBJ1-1,TGCGCCAGCAGCCAAGAATCCTGGGAGGGGATGAACACTGAAGCTTTCTTT,CASSQESWEGMNTEAFF
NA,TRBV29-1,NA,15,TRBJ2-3,TGCAGCGTTGAAGTGGCGGATTCGAGCACAGATACGCAGTATTTT,CSVEVADSSTDTQYF
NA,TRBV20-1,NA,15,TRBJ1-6,TGCAGTGCTAGAGATAACGGGCCTCTAAATTCACCCCTCCACTTT,CSARDNGPLNSPLHF
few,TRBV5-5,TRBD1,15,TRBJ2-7,TGTGCCAGCAGCGCGGACAGGGGGTCACACTACGAGCAGTACTTC,CASSADRGSHYEQYF
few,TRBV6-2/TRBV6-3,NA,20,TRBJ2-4,TGTGCCAGCAGTTACTCGATGCAGCGAGGGCAGGGGTCGTCAGGAAACATTCAGTACTTC,CASSYSMQRGQGSSGNIQYF
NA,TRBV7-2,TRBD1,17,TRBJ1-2,TGTGCCAGCAGCTTATCTACGATGGGACAGGCCGTAAATGGCTACACCTTC,CASSLSTMGQAVNGYTF
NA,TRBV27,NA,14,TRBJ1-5,TGTGCCAGCAAAGGGCACGGCCTCAATCAGCCCCAGCATTTT,CASKGHGLNQPQHF
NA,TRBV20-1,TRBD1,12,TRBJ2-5,TGCAGTGCCCCCCGACAGGGTGAGGAGCAGTACTTC,CSAPRQGEEQYF
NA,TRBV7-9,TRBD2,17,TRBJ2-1,TGTGCCAGCAGACCCACCGCCGGGACTAGCGGGCACAATGAGCAGTTCTTC,CASRPTAGTSGHNEQFF
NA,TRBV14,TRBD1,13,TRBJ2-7,TGTGCCAGCAGCCAAGCGCGGGACAGGGCGCAGTACTTC,CASSQARDRAQYF